Listed below are T cell receptor beta chains from one sample, sequenced in a study of patients and donors after allogeneic stem cell transplantation. TCRdb reanalysed the RT-PCR reads using MiXCR and keeps one entry per CDR3 protein. In the table there are about a million distinct CDR3 sequences, more than 15% of which are singletons. The sequencing sample was made of blood, either unsorted or a sorted T cell fraction (not recorded which). The receptors were sampled from a human donor who was either an allogeneic HSCT recipient or a stem cell or donor lymphocyte infusion donor (not recorded which). It is not recorded whose cells these are; they may come from a transplant donor. Both conserved end residues are part of each CDR3. A D gene is named only where the DNA matches it firmly. Clone size appears in some rows only: once, few, many, or a class for an expanded clone.

d_call | j_call | v_call | clone_size | cdr3_aa | cdr3_nt
NA | TRBJ1-2 | TRBV5-1 | few | CASSPEGRTYGYTF | TGCGCCAGCAGCCCTGAAGGCAGGACCTATGGCTACACCTTC
NA | TRBJ2-1 | TRBV7-9 | NA | CASSSLRASSVANEQFF | TGTGCCAGCAGCTCCCTGAGGGCTAGCTCTGTCGCTAATGAGCAGTTCTTC
NA | TRBJ2-2 | TRBV7-6 | many | CASSLGGSAQSLFF | TGTGCCAGCAGCTTAGGAGGTTCTGCCCAATCGCTGTTTTTT
TRBD2 | TRBJ2-1 | TRBV24-1 | few | CATSDASGGNEQFF | TGTGCCACCAGTGACGCTAGCGGGGGCAATGAGCAGTTCTTC
NA | TRBJ2-1 | TRBV20-1 | NA | CSAKAVSSYNEQFF | TGCAGTGCTAAAGCGGTGAGCTCCTACAATGAGCAGTTCTTC
NA | TRBJ2-2 | TRBV12-3/TRBV12-4 | many | CANPKEGELFF | TGTGCCAACCCTAAGGAGGGGGAGCTGTTTTTT
NA | TRBJ1-2 | TRBV6-2/TRBV6-3 | NA | CASSYGDNLQNYGYTF | TGTGCCAGCAGTTACGGCGACAACCTTCAAAACTATGGCTACACCTTC
NA | TRBJ1-1 | TRBV21-1 | few | CASSTENTEAFF | TGTGCCAGCAGCACCGAGAACACTGAAGCTTTCTTT
TRBD2 | TRBJ2-1 | TRBV15 | NA | CATSRGGLADSYNEQFF | TGTGCCACCAGCAGAGGGGGACTAGCCGACTCCTACAATGAGCAGTTCTTC
TRBD2 | TRBJ2-3 | TRBV20-1 | NA | CSASPGAGGFLLTDTQYF | TGCAGTGCTAGCCCGGGGGCGGGAGGTTTCCTCCTCACAGATACGCAGTATTTT
NA | TRBJ2-7 | TRBV12-3/TRBV12-4 | few | CASSYTGTGPYEQYF | TGTGCCAGCAGTTATACCGGGACCGGACCTTACGAGCAGTACTTC
TRBD2 | TRBJ2-2 | TRBV5-5 | NA | CASSPPGREGTGELFF | TGTGCCAGCAGCCCCCCGGGGAGGGAAGGGACCGGGGAGCTGTTTTTT
TRBD2 | TRBJ2-7 | TRBV12-3/TRBV12-4 | NA | CASSGRTRPNEQYF | TGTGCCAGCAGTGGCAGGACTAGGCCTAACGAGCAGTACTTC
NA | TRBJ2-2 | TRBV4-3 | NA | CASSPSALGLPGELFF | TGCGCCAGCAGCCCTAGTGCCCTAGGGCTGCCCGGGGAGCTGTTTTTT
TRBD1 | TRBJ1-5 | TRBV6-1 | few | CASREDRGVRGQPQHF | TGTGCCAGCAGGGAGGACAGGGGAGTTCGGGGTCAGCCCCAGCATTTT
NA | TRBJ1-1 | TRBV20-1 | few | CSARESSGRAFF | TGCAGTGCTAGAGAAAGTTCCGGCAGAGCTTTCTTT
NA | TRBJ1-1 | TRBV12-3/TRBV12-4 | many | CASTMGNTEAFF | TGTGCCAGCACCATGGGGAACACTGAAGCTTTCTTT
NA | TRBJ2-6 | TRBV27 | few | CASSSPRPGGGANVLTF | TGTGCCAGCAGTTCCCCGAGGCCCGGAGGAGGGGCCAACGTCCTGACTTTC
NA | TRBJ2-7 | TRBV12-3/TRBV12-4 | NA | CASSPILGRGAEEQYF | TGTGCCAGCAGTCCCATACTAGGGAGGGGGGCGGAAGAGCAGTACTTC
NA | TRBJ2-1 | TRBV20-1 | few | CSARMSGFIEQFF | TGCAGTGCTAGAATGTCGGGATTTATTGAGCAGTTCTTC
NA | TRBJ2-7 | TRBV6-1 | NA | CASSIHPTWNLVYEQYF | TGTGCCAGCAGTATCCACCCCACATGGAACTTGGTGTACGAGCAGTACTTC
NA | TRBJ1-1 | TRBV12-3/TRBV12-4 | many | CASSLKAVGTEAFF | TGTGCCAGCAGTTTGAAAGCGGTGGGCACTGAAGCTTTCTTT
NA | TRBJ2-5 | TRBV20-1 | few | CSARDSAGAQETQYF | TGCAGTGCTAGAGATTCTGCAGGGGCGCAAGAGACCCAGTACTTC
NA | TRBJ2-2 | TRBV5-1 | NA | CASSLGQMNTGELFF | TGCGCCAGCAGCTTAGGACAAATGAACACCGGGGAGCTGTTTTTT
NA | TRBJ1-5 | TRBV12-3/TRBV12-4 | NA | CASSSFSNQPQHF | TGTGCCAGCAGTTCCTTTAGCAATCAGCCCCAGCATTTT
NA | TRBJ1-2 | TRBV7-2 | many | CASSSDLTQAFVYGYTF | TGTGCCAGCAGCTCCGACCTAACACAGGCGTTCGTCTATGGCTACACCTTC
NA | TRBJ2-3 | TRBV6-6 | once | CASSYSRTETQYF | TGTGCCAGCAGTTACTCGAGGACAGAGACGCAGTATTTT
TRBD1 | TRBJ1-1 | TRBV9 | few | CASSAQPGTGGGDTEAFF | TGTGCCAGCAGCGCGCAACCCGGGACAGGGGGCGGGGATACTGAAGCTTTCTTT
NA | TRBJ2-5 | TRBV7-8 | NA | CASSLVSGSQETQYF | TGTGCCAGCAGCTTAGTGTCTGGCTCCCAAGAGACCCAGTACTTC
TRBD1 | TRBJ2-7 | TRBV5-1 | few | CASSRSPVRDRHYEQYF | TGCGCCAGCAGCCGGTCACCGGTCCGGGACAGACACTACGAGCAGTACTTC
NA | TRBJ2-2 | TRBV5-1 | few | CASSSEGNSGELFF | TGCGCCAGCAGCTCCGAGGGGAACTCCGGGGAGCTGTTTTTT
NA | TRBJ2-3 | TRBV11-1 | few | CASSLEERSTDTQYF | TGTGCCAGCAGCTTAGAGGAGCGTAGCACAGATACGCAGTATTTT
TRBD2 | TRBJ2-5 | TRBV7-8 | NA | CASSLRLAQKETQYF | TGTGCCAGCAGCTTAAGACTAGCTCAGAAAGAGACCCAGTACTTC
TRBD2 | TRBJ2-2 | TRBV3-1 | NA | CASSHPGAGGSTGELFF | TGTGCCAGCAGCCACCCCGGGGCGGGAGGCTCCACCGGGGAGCTGTTTTTT
TRBD1 | TRBJ2-7 | TRBV19 | few | CASSVTGTAPYEQYF | TGTGCCAGTAGTGTTACCGGGACAGCACCCTACGAGCAGTACTTC
TRBD1 | TRBJ2-7 | TRBV6-1 | NA | CASSHKGQAYSYEQYF | TGTGCCAGCAGCCACAAGGGACAGGCGTACTCCTACGAGCAGTACTTC
NA | TRBJ2-7 | TRBV2 | NA | CASIISYEQYF | TGTGCCAGCATCATCTCCTACGAGCAGTACTTC
TRBD1 | TRBJ1-4 | TRBV3-1 | few | CASSQPAGQAGKLFF | TGTGCCAGCAGCCAACCCGCGGGACAGGCTGGAAAACTGTTTTTT
NA | TRBJ2-5 | TRBV20-1 | NA | CSARDFRRGETQYF | TGCAGTGCTAGAGATTTCCGGCGAGGAGAGACCCAGTACTTC
TRBD1 | TRBJ1-2 | TRBV10-3 | many | CAIRFGQGGGYTF | TGTGCCATCAGATTCGGACAGGGAGGGGGCTACACCTTC
NA | TRBJ2-5 | TRBV7-9 | NA | CASSLSSPGAAETQYF | TGTGCCAGCAGCTTAAGTTCGCCAGGGGCGGCCGAGACCCAGTACTTC
NA | TRBJ1-1 | TRBV11-3 | few | CASSPGVITEAFF | TGTGCCAGCAGCCCAGGGGTAATCACTGAAGCTTTCTTT
NA | TRBJ2-7 | TRBV27 | few | CASSLFPQGTYEQYF | TGTGCCAGCAGTTTATTTCCACAGGGTACATACGAGCAGTACTTC
TRBD1 | TRBJ1-5 | TRBV15 | NA | CATRTTGQGSQPQHF | TGTGCCACCAGGACCACCGGACAGGGGAGTCAGCCCCAGCATTTT
NA | TRBJ1-3 | TRBV5-1 | few | CASSLRGSISGNTIYF | TGCGCCAGCAGCTTGAGGGGAAGTATCTCTGGAAACACCATATATTTT
NA | TRBJ2-7 | TRBV20-1 | NA | CSAKANDEQYF | TGCAGTGCTAAGGCCAACGACGAGCAGTACTTC
TRBD2 | TRBJ2-7 | TRBV29-1 | NA | CSVERAGGEDEQYF | TGCAGCGTTGAACGGGCGGGAGGGGAAGACGAGCAGTACTTC
TRBD2 | TRBJ2-6 | TRBV6-1 | NA | CASSRRAGGYSGANVLTF | TGTGCCAGCAGCCGTAGGGCGGGAGGCTACTCTGGGGCCAACGTCCTGACTTTC
NA | TRBJ1-1 | TRBV12-3/TRBV12-4 | few | CASRLAGMNTEAFF | TGTGCCAGCAGGTTGGCGGGGATGAACACTGAAGCTTTCTTT
TRBD1 | TRBJ1-6 | TRBV6-1 | few | CASGPDRGDNSPLHF | TGTGCCAGCGGGCCCGACAGGGGAGATAATTCACCCCTCCACTTT
NA | TRBJ1-5 | TRBV20-1 | NA | CSARDRTASNQPQHF | TGCAGTGCTAGAGATCGGACAGCCAGCAATCAGCCCCAGCATTTT
NA | TRBJ2-3 | TRBV5-1 | many | CASSLRQGKDTQYF | TGCGCCAGCAGCTTACGCCAGGGGAAAGATACGCAGTATTTT
TRBD1 | TRBJ2-7 | TRBV27 | NA | CASSLDREDNEQYF | TGTGCCAGCAGTTTGGACAGGGAAGACAACGAGCAGTACTTC
TRBD1 | TRBJ2-7 | TRBV12-3/TRBV12-4 | many | CASSSRTGGAYEQYF | TGTGCCAGCAGTTCAAGGACAGGGGGAGCCTACGAGCAGTACTTC
TRBD2 | TRBJ2-3 | TRBV29-1 | many | CSVFSGSSTDTQYF | TGCAGCGTATTTAGCGGGAGTTCCACAGATACGCAGTATTTT
NA | TRBJ2-3 | TRBV11-3 | NA | CASSDRTSTDTQYF | TGTGCCAGCAGTGACAGGACAAGCACAGATACGCAGTATTTT
NA | TRBJ1-1 | TRBV6-6 | few | CASSYREAFF | TGTGCCAGCAGCTACAGGGAAGCTTTCTTT
NA | TRBJ1-5 | TRBV6-1 | NA | CASSPFRGNQPQHF | TGTGCCAGCAGTCCCTTCCGGGGAAATCAGCCCCAGCATTTT
NA | TRBJ1-3 | TRBV4-1 | NA | CASSQEALGHPGNTIYF | TGCGCCAGCAGCCAAGAGGCGCTGGGACATCCTGGAAACACCATATATTTT
NA | TRBJ2-7 | TRBV12-3/TRBV12-4 | many | CASSPGPLYEQYF | TGTGCCAGCAGCCCCGGTCCCCTCTACGAGCAGTACTTC